This T cell receptor (beta chain) comes out of a study of CD8+CD57+ T cells in acquired aplastic anemia. V was trimmed by 7 bases and J by 4 bases, leaving 11 bases between them. The CDR3 extends over 12 amino acids. CDR1 and CDR2 from the germline V gene are SGDLS and YYNGEE. Patients chosen for sequencing had CD8+CD57+ cells that had expanded, as shown by flow cytometry. Investigators profiled TCR beta VDJ and CDR3 from genomic DNA template. TCRdb reprocessed the reads via MiXCR and lists one record per CDR3 protein. Of around 210,000 distinct CDR3 sequences listed, approximately 65% were seen once; the top ten hold around three fifths.

The chain carries TRBV9 and TRBJ1-1; no clear D gene. This clonotype was sampled from a human donor with aplastic anemia. The sequencing input was sorted CD4+, CD8+, or CD8+CD57+ T cells (not recorded which) from PBMCs. The CDR3 protein is CASGSGLTEAFF. The DNA for the CDR3 is TGTGCCAGCGGATCTGGTCTCACTGAAGCTTTCTTT.